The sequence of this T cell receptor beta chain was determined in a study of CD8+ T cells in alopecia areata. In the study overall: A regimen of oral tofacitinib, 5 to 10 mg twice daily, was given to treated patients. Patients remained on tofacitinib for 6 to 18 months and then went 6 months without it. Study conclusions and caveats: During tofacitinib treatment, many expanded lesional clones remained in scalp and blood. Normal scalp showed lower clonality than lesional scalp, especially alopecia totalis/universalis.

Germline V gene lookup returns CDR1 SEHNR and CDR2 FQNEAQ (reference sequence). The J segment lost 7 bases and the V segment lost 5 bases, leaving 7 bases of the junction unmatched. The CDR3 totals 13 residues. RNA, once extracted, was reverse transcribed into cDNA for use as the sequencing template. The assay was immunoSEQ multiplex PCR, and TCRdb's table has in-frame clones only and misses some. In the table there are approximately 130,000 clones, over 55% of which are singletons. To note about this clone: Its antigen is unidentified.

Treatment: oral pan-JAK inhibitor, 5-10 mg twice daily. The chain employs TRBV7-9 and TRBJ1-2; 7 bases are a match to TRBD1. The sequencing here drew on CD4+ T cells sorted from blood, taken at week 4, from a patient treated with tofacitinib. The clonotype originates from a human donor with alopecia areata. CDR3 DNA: TGTGCCAGCAGCCCCACAGGGGCCGGTGGCTACACCTTC. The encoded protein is CASSPTGAGGYTF.